Each of the 27 T cell receptor beta chains below was sequenced from the same sample in a study of T cells in tumors after PD-1 blockade. Libraries were prepared by immunoSEQ multiplex PCR; TCRdb keeps only in-frame clonotypes and omits some of them. The table has 10,000 to 15,000 clones, around 63% seen once. This specimen was tumor tissue, taken before anti-PD-1 treatment. The receptors stem from a human donor with cutaneous squamous cell carcinoma.

This rearrangement joins TRBV7-9 to TRBJ2-3; D is uncertain. There are 12 residues in the CDR3. CDR1 and CDR2 from the germline V gene are SEHNR and FQNEAQ (reference sequence). V lost 5 bases, J lost 2 bases, and 5 bases lay in between. In DNA, the CDR3 is TGTGCCAGCAGCATGTTCACAGATACGCAGTATTTT. Its protein is CASSMFTDTQYF.

The V and J genes are TRBV5-1 and TRBJ2-5; possibly TRBD1 for D (7 bases). The ends were cut back, 7 bases at V and 0 bases at J, with 10 bases in the middle. This CDR3 has 13 amino acids. Germline CDR1 is SGHRS and CDR2 is YFSETQ. CDR3 nucleotides: TGCGCCAGCCGCGGGACAGACCAAGAGACCCAGTACTTC. This gives the protein CASRGTDQETQYF.

This chain links TRBV7-2 with TRBJ2-7, with 16 bases fitting TRBD2. This CDR3 is 17 amino acids long. V shed 1 base and J 5 bases; nucleotides not matched to a gene: 5. Per germline, CDR1 SGHTA and CDR2 FQGNSA. The CDR3 region is CASSLVGTSGGAHEQYF. The CDR3 bases are TGTGCCAGCAGCTTAGTCGGGACTAGCGGGGGGGCCCACGAGCAGTACTTC.

The rearrangement links TRBV10-3 to TRBJ2-7; the D is unclear. Germline-derived CDR1 and CDR2 are ENHRY and SYGVKD. V shed 3 bases and J shed 0 bases, with 15 bases lying between them. The CDR3 contains 16 residues. The CDR3 loop reads CAISDRGLSGSYEQYF. The DNA for the CDR3 is TGTGCCATCAGTGACCGTGGGCTGTCCGGCTCCTACGAGCAGTACTTC.

CDR3 region: CASSPLWNGRATQVYEQFF. CDR3 in DNA: TGTGCCAGCAGCCCTCTCTGGAACGGGAGGGCCACACAAGTCTATGAGCAGTTCTTC. V is TRBV7-8 and J is TRBJ2-1, with 8 bases fitting TRBD2. Germline loops: CDR1 SGHVS, CDR2 FQNEAQ. This CDR3 comprises 19 residues. The trim removed 5 bases at V and 8 bases at J, leaving 23 bases unmatched.

This clone was seen once. V usage is TRBV27 and J usage is TRBJ2-3; TRBD1 matches at 9 bases. The germline V gene encodes CDR1 MNHEY and CDR2 SMNVEV (reference sequence). The J segment lost 5 bases and the V segment lost 6 bases, leaving 6 bases of the junction unmatched. The CDR3 length is 14 residues. Here the CDR3 reads CASRNRGLGDTQYF. In DNA form, the CDR3 reads TGTGCCAGCAGAAACAGGGGGCTCGGAGATACGCAGTATTTT.

The chain carries TRBV5-6 and TRBJ1-4; TRBD1 agrees at 7 bases. Per the germline V gene, CDR1 is SGHDT and CDR2 is YYEEEE. V was clipped by 0 bases and J by 6 bases; unmatched bases: 8. This CDR3 has 16 residues. The chain's CDR3 is CASSLGRGQRYEKLFF. The CDR3 DNA is TGTGCCAGCAGCTTGGGGAGGGGGCAGAGATATGAAAAACTGTTTTTT. Using reference TRBV5-6 and TRBJ1-4 for the parts outside the CDR3, the full variable domain is DAGVTQSPTHLIKTRGQQVTLRCSPKSGHDTVSWYQQALGQGPQFIFQYYEEEERQRGNFPDRFSGHQFPNYSSELNVNALLLGDSALYLCASSLGRGQRYEKLFFGSGTQLSVL.

The chain joins TRBV10-1 to TRBJ2-1; D perhaps matches TRBD2 (6 bases). The V and J ends lost 10 bases and 5 bases respectively, with 24 bases between them. There are 16 residues in the CDR3. Germline CDR1 is WNHNN and CDR2 is SYGVQD (reference sequence). The CDR3 DNA reads as TGCGCCACCTACTCTGTGGTATTAGCGGAAAACAATGAGCAGTTCTTC. Its translation is CATYSVVLAENNEQFF.

The table lists this clone with a count of one. The chain couples TRBV20-1 to TRBJ1-1; D unresolved. V gave up 3 bases and J gave up 8 bases, with 10 bases separating them. CDR3 size: 11 residues. Germline CDR1 reads DFQATT; CDR2 reads SNEGSKA (reference sequence). CDR3 residues: CSASAPAEAFF. The CDR3 DNA follows: TGCAGTGCTAGTGCGCCAGCCGAAGCTTTCTTT.

This clone was observed a few times. This rearrangement joins TRBV24-1 to TRBJ2-5; D is undetermined. Trimming removed 3 bases from V and 5 bases from J, with 15 bases in between. The CDR3 has 15 amino acids. The germline CDR1 and CDR2 sequences are KGHDR and SFDVKD. CDR3 loop: CATSDLQLSAETQYF. The CDR3 bases are TGTGCCACCAGTGATCTTCAGCTATCTGCGGAGACCCAGTACTTC.

The CDR3 here is CASSLYQSNYGYTF. Here the CDR3 DNA reads TGTGCCAGCAGCTTGTATCAGAGCAACTATGGCTACACCTTC. V usage is TRBV5-4 and J usage is TRBJ1-2; D gene ambiguous. Germline values: CDR1 SGHNT, CDR2 YYREEE (reference sequence). CDR3 size: 14 residues. V was trimmed by 1 base and J by 2 bases, leaving 9 bases between them.

The sample holds a few counts of this clone. One end of the junction does not line up with germline, which may come from a read error. The chain recombines TRBV2 with TRBJ1-4; no clear D. The germline CDR1 and CDR2 sequences are SNHLY and FYNNEI. The CDR3 sequence is 14 residues long. Here the CDR3 DNA reads TGTGCCAGCAGGACCGGGTCAACAAATGAAAAACTGTTTTTT. This sequence encodes CASRTGSTNEKLFF. Together with reference TRBV2 and TRBJ1-4, the CDR3 gives the full variable domain: EPEVTQTPSHQVTQMGQEVILRCVPISNHLYFYWYRQILGQKVEFLVSFYNNEISEKSEIFDDQFSVERPDGSNFTLKIRSTKLEDSAMYFCASRTGSTNEKLFFGSGTQLSVL.

By share, this clone counts as medium-sized (0.01 to 0.1%). The chain employs TRBV28 and TRBJ1-4; D uncertain. The germline V gene encodes CDR1 MDHEN and CDR2 SYDVKM. V lost 8 bases and J lost 4, with 17 bases in between. The CDR3 extends over 15 amino acids. CDR3 in amino acids: CASRSSWLDNEKLFF. CDR3 bases: TGTGCCAGCCGGTCGTCGTGGTTGGATAATGAAAAACTGTTTTTT.

This chain links TRBV4-1 with TRBJ2-7; 7 bases map to TRBD1. Trimming removed 4 bases from V and 6 bases from J; junction bases left unmatched: 9. The CDR3 spans 14 residues. Germline CDR1 MGHRA, CDR2 YSYEKL. CDR3 amino acids: CASSPDRVRGEQYF. The CDR3 DNA reads as TGCGCCAGCAGCCCCGACAGGGTACGGGGCGAGCAGTACTTC.

This clone was seen a few times. The chain combines TRBV7-3 with TRBJ2-2, with 12 bases that match TRBD1. CDR1 is SGHTA and CDR2 is FQGTGA in the germline V gene. After removal of 5 bases from V and 9 bases from J, the junction contained 4 bases not matched to a gene. The CDR3 is 14 amino acids. CDR3 nucleotide sequence: TGTGCCAGCAGCCCGGGACAGGGGGCACGGGAGCTGTTTTTT. Amino acid sequence: CASSPGQGARELFF.

This rearrangement joins TRBV5-4 to TRBJ1-2, with TRBD1 identical over 8 bases. The ends lost 4 bases at V and 1 base at J; junction bases unmatched: 3. The V gene's germline CDR1 is SGHNT and CDR2 YYREEE (reference sequence). This CDR3 comprises 14 residues. The DNA of the CDR3 is TGTGCCAGCAGCGACGACAGGGGTAACTATGGCTACACCTTC. Translated, it gives CASSDDRGNYGYTF.

The chain couples TRBV4-2 to TRBJ1-4; the D gene is possibly TRBD1 (6 bases). Trimming took off 1 base at V and 12 bases at J, with 24 bases between the two ends. Germline V gene lookup returns CDR1 LGHNA and CDR2 YNFKEQ. This CDR3 is 17 amino acids long. CDR3 sequence reads: CASSQGPGQSSLGELFF. The CDR3 DNA reads TGTGCCAGCAGCCAAGGGCCCGGACAGAGCTCCTTGGGAGAACTGTTTTTT.

The J gene is TRBJ2-7, the V gene TRBV6-1; 7 positions agree with TRBD1. CDR1 MNHNS and CDR2 SASEGT come from the germline V gene. This CDR3 has 16 amino acids. V dropped 3 bases and J dropped 2; count of bases not matched to a gene: 10. The CDR3 reads CASSDPYQTGTYEQYF. The CDR3 nucleotides are TGTGCCAGCAGTGATCCCTATCAGACAGGGACCTACGAGCAGTACTTC.

This clone was seen a single time. This chain uses TRBV7-9 with TRBJ1-5; D is perhaps TRBD1 (5 bases). The V and J ends lost 1 base and 2 bases respectively, with 15 bases between them. This CDR3 is built from 17 residues. CDR1 SEHNR and CDR2 FQNEAQ come from the germline V gene (reference sequence). The CDR3 here is CASSLGVRASGNQPQHF. The CDR3 DNA is TGTGCCAGCAGCTTAGGAGTCAGGGCATCGGGCAATCAGCCCCAGCATTTT.

Only a few counts were recorded for this clone. V usage is TRBV19 and J usage is TRBJ1-6; TRBD1 matches 9 bases. The V segment lost 7 bases and the J segment 6 bases; nucleotides outside the gene matches: 7. Germline CDR1 LNHDA, CDR2 SQIVND (reference sequence). The CDR3 spans 15 residues. The CDR3 loop reads CASTAGQGPNSPLHF. In nucleotides, the CDR3 is TGTGCCAGTACCGCTGGACAGGGGCCTAATTCACCCCTCCACTTT.

The chain combines TRBV18 with TRBJ2-7, with 15 bases fitting TRBD2. CDR3 length equals 16 residues. Trimming at V came to 4 bases and at J to 6 bases, leaving 7 bases not matched to a gene. CDR1 is KGHSH and CDR2 is LQKENI in the germline V gene. CDR3 sequence: CASSRGTSGRTAEQYF. The CDR3, as DNA: TGTGCCAGCTCACGGGGGACTAGCGGGAGGACGGCCGAGCAGTACTTC.

The rearrangement uses TRBV9 and TRBJ2-3; 7 nucleotides line up with TRBD2. Germline CDR1 is SGDLS and CDR2 is YYNGEE. V gave up 3 bases and J gave up 4 bases; unmatched junction bases: 11. The CDR3 has 16 amino acids. In DNA, the CDR3 is TGTGCCAGCAGCGGTGGACTAGTGTGGTATCCAGATACGCAGTATTTT. Its translation is CASSGGLVWYPDTQYF.

This clone was seen only a few times. The chain is built from TRBV7-9 and TRBJ2-6; D possibly matches TRBD1 or TRBD2 (6 bases each). CDR3 length: 14 residues. The germline V and J ends were trimmed by 9 bases and 1 base, with 10 bases remaining between them. Germline CDR1 and CDR2: SEHNR and FQNEAQ (reference sequence). The CDR3 region is CASRGQSGANVLTF. The CDR3, as DNA: TGTGCCAGTCGGGGGCAGTCTGGGGCCAACGTCCTGACTTTC.

V gene TRBV27 combines with J gene TRBJ2-7, with 7 bases fitting TRBD2. CDR1 is MNHEY and CDR2 is SMNVEV in the germline V gene (reference sequence). V dropped 0 bases and J dropped 2; count of bases not matched to a gene: 7. The CDR3 spans 16 residues. This chain's CDR3 is CASSLSSLAATYEQYF. Here the CDR3 DNA reads TGTGCCAGCAGTTTATCTTCGCTAGCGGCCACCTACGAGCAGTACTTC.

The chain recombines TRBV2 with TRBJ2-3, with D possibly being TRBD1 (5 bases). V was trimmed by 6 bases and J by 2 bases, leaving 9 bases between them. The V gene's germline CDR1 is SNHLY and CDR2 FYNNEI. The CDR3 contains 13 residues. This CDR3 is CASRTDTTDTQYF. The CDR3 nucleotides are TGTGCCAGCAGGACGGACACCACAGATACGCAGTATTTT.

This clone was detected only once. The chain joins TRBV19 to TRBJ1-5, with D hard to call. V was shortened by 2 bases and J by 5 bases, with 13 bases between the two germline ends. The germline CDR1 and CDR2 sequences are LNHDA and SQIVND (reference sequence). CDR3 length: 15 residues. The CDR3 sequence is CASSIRRRPYQPQHF. As DNA, the CDR3 is TGTGCCAGTAGTATAAGACGGAGGCCCTATCAGCCCCAGCATTTT.

The chain links TRBV5-1 to TRBJ1-1, with 7 bases fitting TRBD1. Germline V CDR1 and CDR2: SGHRS, YFSETQ. Losses at the gene ends were 4 bases for V and 10 bases for J; bases not matched to a gene: 7. This CDR3 has 12 amino acids. The CDR3 reads CASSGGTVGAFF. Written as DNA, the CDR3 is TGCGCCAGCAGCGGGGGGACAGTGGGAGCTTTCTTT. Full variable domain (missing parts from reference TRBV5-1 and TRBJ1-1): KAGVTQTPRYLIKTRGQQVTLSCSPISGHRSVSWYQQTPGQGLQFLFEYFSETQRNKGNFPGRFSGRQFSNSRSEMNVSTLELGDSALYLCASSGGTVGAFFGQGTRLTVV.